This T cell receptor (beta chain) was profiled in a study of T cells in localized non-small cell lung cancer (dated by TCRdb to 2018 to 2020). Some background on the complete study: Comparing tumors with uninvolved tumor-adjacent lungs, the study looked at the T cell repertoires of 236 patients with early-stage NSCLC. The mean age of the NSCLC patients was roughly 63 years, with 120 to 150 men and around 110 women. The cohort was made up of under 250 treatment-naive NSCLC patients whose localized lung tumors had been resected.

At diagnosis, peripheral blood, uninvolved tumor-adjacent lung and tumor were collected and were preserved as a mix of fresh-frozen and FFPE material. For TCR repertoire profiling, the blood samples were analyzed as peripheral blood mononuclear cells. With respect to this clone: What antigen it recognizes has not been identified. No base qualities exist here, and no much larger clone lies one base off it.

The paper's findings and limits, for the study overall: Higher T cell density in blood was associated with longer overall survival, whereas higher clonality in adjacent lung was associated with shorter survival. Multi-region tumor sequencing was not performed, so intratumor heterogeneity could not be excluded. A median of 57 of the top 100 tumor clones turned up in the paired uninvolved adjacent lung, and 25 to 30 of those clones also ranked among the top 100 of that same adjacent lung. Uninvolved tumor-adjacent lung showed the highest T cell clonality, higher than tumor, which suggests more focused antigenic responses in the uninvolved tumor-adjacent lung. Because the study design was exploratory, TCR variables were selected using unadjusted p-values without false-discovery rate correction.

The immunoSEQ Assay was used to sequence TCR beta CDR3 regions from DNA. The authors' pipeline ran thus. T cell density was computed as TCR beta template counts normalized to usable DNA estimated by amplifying housekeeping genes. The preseqR package was used to estimate richness by extrapolating to 400,000 templates for PBMC samples and to 120,000 templates for tissue samples. Clonality was defined as one minus Pielou's evenness. Differential abundance testing on productive amino-acid clonotypes, with a minimum total count of 5 and an alpha of 0.1, was used to identify tissue-enriched TCRs. Repertoire overlap between compartments was quantified with the Jaccard Index and Morisita Overlap Index. GLIPH clustered TCR beta CDR3s with public tetramer-defined viral CDR3s; viral motifs required at least three viral sequences plus V-gene enrichment. TCRdb took over this immuneACCESS table, retaining in-frame rearrangements with V and J assigned. Such tables are incomplete; in checked studies, under half of the missing clones stem from an unresolved V gene, and the remainder is unexplained. V, J and clone size reflect that table, while D and trimming were determined from the DNA. The sample table contains approximately 60,000 clones; only one count was recorded for around 90% of them. Nearly 2% of the sample is in the top ten clones.

The CDR3 sequence holds 14 residues, the cysteine and phenylalanine included. Only the CDR3 region is kept as DNA, spanning 42 bases read in frame from base 1. According to the germline V gene (reference sequence), CDR1 reads SEHNR and CDR2 reads FQNEAQ. The germline V end is reduced by 5 bases and the J end by 1 base; junction bases left unmatched: 3. The chain was built from TRBV7-9 and TRBJ2-5; TRBD2 matches 8 bases in the middle. The receptor's source is a woman aged 40 to 75 with stage I lung adenocarcinoma. Source: peripheral blood, taken before any cancer treatment. At the DNA level, the sequence is TGTGCCAGCAGCCTGGCGGGGGGCCAAGAGACCCAGTACTTC. Translated, it reads CASSLAGGQETQYF.